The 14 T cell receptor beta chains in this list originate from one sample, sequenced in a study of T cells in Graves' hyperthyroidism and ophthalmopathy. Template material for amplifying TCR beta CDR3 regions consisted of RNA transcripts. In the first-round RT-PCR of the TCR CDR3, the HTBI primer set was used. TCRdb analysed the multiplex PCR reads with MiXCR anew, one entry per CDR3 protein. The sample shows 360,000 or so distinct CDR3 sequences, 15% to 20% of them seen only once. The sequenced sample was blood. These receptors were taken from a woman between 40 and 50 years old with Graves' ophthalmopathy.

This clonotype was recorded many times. DNA of the CDR3: TGTGCCAGCAGTTTTAGTGGGACAGGGGTCGACGAGCAGTACTTC. As protein: CASSFSGTGVDEQYF. V usage is TRBV27 and J usage is TRBJ2-7; 10 positions match TRBD1. J was trimmed by 5 bases and V by 3 bases; bases with no gene match: 7. The germline V gene encodes CDR1 MNHEY and CDR2 SMNVEV (reference sequence). CDR3 length: 15 amino acids.

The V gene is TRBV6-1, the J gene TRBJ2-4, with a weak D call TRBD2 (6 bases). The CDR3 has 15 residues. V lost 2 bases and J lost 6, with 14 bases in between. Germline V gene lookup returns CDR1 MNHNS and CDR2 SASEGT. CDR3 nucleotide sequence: TGTGCCAGCAGTGAAATCGGGGGATCCGTAAACATTCAGTACTTC. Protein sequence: CASSEIGGSVNIQYF.

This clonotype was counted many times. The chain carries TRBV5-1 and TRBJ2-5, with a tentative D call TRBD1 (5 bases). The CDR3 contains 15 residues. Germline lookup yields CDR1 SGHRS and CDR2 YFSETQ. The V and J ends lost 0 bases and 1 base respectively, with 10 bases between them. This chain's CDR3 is CASSLAGHFQETQYF. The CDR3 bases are TGCGCCAGCAGCTTGGCCGGACACTTCCAAGAGACCCAGTACTTC. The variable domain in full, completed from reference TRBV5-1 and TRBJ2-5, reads KAGVTQTPRYLIKTRGQQVTLSCSPISGHRSVSWYQQTPGQGLQFLFEYFSETQRNKGNFPGRFSGRQFSNSRSEMNVSTLELGDSALYLCASSLAGHFQETQYFGPGTRLLVL.

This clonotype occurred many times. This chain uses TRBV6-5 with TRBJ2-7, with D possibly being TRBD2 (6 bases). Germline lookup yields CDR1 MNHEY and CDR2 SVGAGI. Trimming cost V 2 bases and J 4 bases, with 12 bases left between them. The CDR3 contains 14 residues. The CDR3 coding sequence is TGTGCCAGCAGTTACCTCTCGGGAGAGTACGAGCAGTACTTC. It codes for CASSYLSGEYEQYF.

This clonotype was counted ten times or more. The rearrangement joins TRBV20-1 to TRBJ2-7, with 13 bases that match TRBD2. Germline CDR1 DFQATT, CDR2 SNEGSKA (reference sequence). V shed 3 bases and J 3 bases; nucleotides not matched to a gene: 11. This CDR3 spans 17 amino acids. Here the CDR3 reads CSASQSTSGRTHYEQYF. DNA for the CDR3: TGCAGTGCTAGTCAATCGACTAGCGGGAGGACTCACTACGAGCAGTACTTC.

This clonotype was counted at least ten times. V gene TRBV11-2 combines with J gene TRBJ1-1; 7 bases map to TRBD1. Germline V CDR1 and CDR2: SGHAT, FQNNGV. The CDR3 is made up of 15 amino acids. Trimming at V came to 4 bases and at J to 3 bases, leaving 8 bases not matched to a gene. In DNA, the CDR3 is TGTGCCAGCAGCTCCATCAGGGGGAGGCACACTGAAGCTTTCTTT. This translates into CASSSIRGRHTEAFF.

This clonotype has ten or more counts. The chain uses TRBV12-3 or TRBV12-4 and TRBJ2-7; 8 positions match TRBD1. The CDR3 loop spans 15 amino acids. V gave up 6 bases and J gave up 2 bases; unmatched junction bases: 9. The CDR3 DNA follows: TGTGCCAGCAGATTACAGGGGGGAGAGACCTACGAGCAGTACTTC. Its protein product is CASRLQGGETYEQYF.

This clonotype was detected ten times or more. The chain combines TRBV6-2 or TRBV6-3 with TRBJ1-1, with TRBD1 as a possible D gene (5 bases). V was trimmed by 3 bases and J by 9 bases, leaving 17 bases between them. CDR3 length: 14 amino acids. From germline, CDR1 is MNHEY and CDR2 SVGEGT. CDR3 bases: TGTGCCAGCAGTTATTCGGCAGGGTCAACGCAAGCTTTCTTT. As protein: CASSYSAGSTQAFF.

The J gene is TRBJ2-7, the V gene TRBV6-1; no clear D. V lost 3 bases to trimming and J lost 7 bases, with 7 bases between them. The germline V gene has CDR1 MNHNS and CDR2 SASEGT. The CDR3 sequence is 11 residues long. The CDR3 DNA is TGTGCCAGCAGTGAGACGCGAGAGCAGTACTTC. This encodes CASSETREQYF.

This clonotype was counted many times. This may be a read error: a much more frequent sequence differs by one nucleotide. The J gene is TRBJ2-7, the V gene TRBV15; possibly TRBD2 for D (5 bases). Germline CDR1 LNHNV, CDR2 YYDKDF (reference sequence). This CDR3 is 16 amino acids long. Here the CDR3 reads CAASRDLTGSSYEQYF. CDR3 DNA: TGTGCCGCCAGCAGAGATTTGACGGGATCCTCCTACGAGCAGTACTTC.

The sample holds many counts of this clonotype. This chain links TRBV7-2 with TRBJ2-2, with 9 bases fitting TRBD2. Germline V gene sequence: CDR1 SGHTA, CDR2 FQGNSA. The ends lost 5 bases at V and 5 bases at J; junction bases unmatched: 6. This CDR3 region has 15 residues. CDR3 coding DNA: TGTGCCAGCAGCCAAAGTAGCGGGAGAACCGGGGAGCTGTTTTTT. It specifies CASSQSSGRTGELFF.

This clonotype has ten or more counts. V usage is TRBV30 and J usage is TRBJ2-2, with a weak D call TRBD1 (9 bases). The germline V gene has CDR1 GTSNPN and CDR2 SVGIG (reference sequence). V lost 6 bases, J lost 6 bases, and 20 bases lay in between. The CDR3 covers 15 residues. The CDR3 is CACPGGGQGPGELFF. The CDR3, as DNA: TGTGCCTGCCCCGGGGGGGGACAGGGCCCCGGGGAGCTGTTTTTT.

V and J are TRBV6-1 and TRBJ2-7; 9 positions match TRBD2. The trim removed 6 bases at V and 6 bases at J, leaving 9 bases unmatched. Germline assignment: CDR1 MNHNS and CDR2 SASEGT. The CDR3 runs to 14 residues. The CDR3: CASSPSGGGAEQYF. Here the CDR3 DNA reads TGTGCCAGCAGCCCCTCGGGCGGGGGGGCCGAGCAGTACTTC.

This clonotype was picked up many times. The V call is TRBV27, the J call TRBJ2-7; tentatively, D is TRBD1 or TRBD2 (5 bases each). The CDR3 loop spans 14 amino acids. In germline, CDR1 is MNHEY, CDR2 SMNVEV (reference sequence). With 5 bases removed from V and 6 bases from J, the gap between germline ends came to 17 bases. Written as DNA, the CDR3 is TGTGCCAGCAGTACCACCGGGACCCTGTCCGAGCAGTACTTC. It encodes CASSTTGTLSEQYF.